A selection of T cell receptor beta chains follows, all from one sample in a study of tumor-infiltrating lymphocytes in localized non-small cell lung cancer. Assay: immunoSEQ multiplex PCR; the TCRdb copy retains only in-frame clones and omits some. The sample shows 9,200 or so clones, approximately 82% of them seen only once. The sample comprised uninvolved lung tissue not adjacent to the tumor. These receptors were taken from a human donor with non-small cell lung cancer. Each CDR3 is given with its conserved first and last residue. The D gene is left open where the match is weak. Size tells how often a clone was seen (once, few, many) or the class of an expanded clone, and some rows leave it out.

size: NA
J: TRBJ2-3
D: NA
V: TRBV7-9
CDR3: CASSLGGTDTQYF
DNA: TGTGCCAGCAGCTTGGGGGGCACAGATACGCAGTATTTT

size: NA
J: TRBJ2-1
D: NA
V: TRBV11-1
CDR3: CASSLTDEQFF
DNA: TGTGCCAGCAGCTTAACGGATGAGCAGTTCTTC

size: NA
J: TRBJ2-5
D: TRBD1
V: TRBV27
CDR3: CASRDRAETQYF
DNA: TGTGCCAGCAGGGACAGGGCTGAGACCCAGTACTTC

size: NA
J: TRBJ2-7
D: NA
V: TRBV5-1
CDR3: CASSAGSATEQYF
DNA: TGCGCCAGCAGCGCGGGATCAGCCACCGAGCAGTACTTC

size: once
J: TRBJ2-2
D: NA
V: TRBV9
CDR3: CASSVRGLDTGELFF
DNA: TGTGCCAGCAGCGTCCGTGGGTTGGACACCGGGGAGCTGTTTTTT

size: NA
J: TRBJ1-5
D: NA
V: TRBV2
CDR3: CASSEIRELNQPQHF
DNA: TGTGCCAGCAGTGAAATCAGGGAACTCAATCAGCCCCAGCATTTT

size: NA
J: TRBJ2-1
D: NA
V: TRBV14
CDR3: CASPDRAFTGGLYNEQFF
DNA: TGTGCCAGCCCCGACAGGGCTTTTACGGGAGGCCTTTACAATGAGCAGTTCTTC

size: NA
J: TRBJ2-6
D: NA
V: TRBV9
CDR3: CASSVEGSGANVLTF
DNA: TGTGCCAGCAGCGTCGAGGGGTCTGGGGCCAACGTCCTGACTTTC

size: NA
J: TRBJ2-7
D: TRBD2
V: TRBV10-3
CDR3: CAIRPREGGRDEQYF
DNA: TGTGCCATCAGACCCCGGGAGGGGGGGAGGGACGAGCAGTACTTC

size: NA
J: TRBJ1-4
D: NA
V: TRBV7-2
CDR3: CASSLATNEKLFF
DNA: TGTGCCAGCAGCCTCGCAACTAATGAAAAACTGTTTTTT

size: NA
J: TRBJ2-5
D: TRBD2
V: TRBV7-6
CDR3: CASRAGTSQQETQYF
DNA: TGTGCCAGCAGGGCCGGGACTAGCCAACAAGAGACCCAGTACTTC

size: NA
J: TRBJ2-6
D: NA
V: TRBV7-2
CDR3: CASSFNSLPGANVLTF
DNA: TGTGCCAGCAGCTTTAACAGCCTCCCTGGGGCCAACGTCCTGACTTTC

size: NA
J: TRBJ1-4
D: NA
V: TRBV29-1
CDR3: CSSDTIGEKLFF
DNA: TGCAGCTCCGATACTATCGGAGAAAAACTGTTTTTT

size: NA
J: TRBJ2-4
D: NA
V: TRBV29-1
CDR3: CSVEERGSLTKNIQYF
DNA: TGCAGCGTTGAAGAAAGGGGGTCACTAACCAAAAACATTCAGTACTTC

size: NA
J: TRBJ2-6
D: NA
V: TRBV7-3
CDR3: CASSPRAEWGSGANVLTF
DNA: TGTGCCAGCAGCCCGCGCGCCGAGTGGGGATCTGGGGCCAACGTCCTGACTTTC

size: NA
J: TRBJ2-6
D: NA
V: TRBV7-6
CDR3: CASSLVIGGANVLTF
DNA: TGTGCCAGCAGCCTCGTTATTGGGGGGGCCAACGTCCTGACTTTC

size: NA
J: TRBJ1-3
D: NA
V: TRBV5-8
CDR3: CASSLGGISGNTIYF
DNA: TGTGCCAGCAGCTTAGGAGGAATTTCTGGAAACACCATATATTTT

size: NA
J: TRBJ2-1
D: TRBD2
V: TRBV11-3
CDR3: CASSDHFSGRSYNEQFF
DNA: TGTGCCAGCAGTGACCATTTTAGCGGGAGGAGTTACAATGAGCAGTTCTTC

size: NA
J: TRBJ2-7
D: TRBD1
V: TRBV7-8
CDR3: CASSRSGTGLYEQYF
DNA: TGTGCCAGCAGCCGCTCCGGGACAGGGCTTTACGAGCAGTACTTC

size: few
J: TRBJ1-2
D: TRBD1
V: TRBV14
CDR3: CASSPGTGVGYTF
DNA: TGTGCCAGCAGCCCCGGGACAGGGGTTGGCTACACCTTC

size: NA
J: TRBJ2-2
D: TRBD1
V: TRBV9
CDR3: CASRPRQGIGELFF
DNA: TGTGCCAGCCGCCCCAGACAGGGTATCGGGGAGCTGTTTTTT

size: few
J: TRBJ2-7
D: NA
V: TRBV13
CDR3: CASSSRGIAEQYF
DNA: TGTGCCAGCAGCTCTCGGGGTATAGCCGAGCAGTACTTC

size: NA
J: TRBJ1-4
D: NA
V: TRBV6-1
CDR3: CASSELRRGINEKLFF
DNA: TGTGCCAGCAGTGAACTCCGCCGGGGGATAAATGAAAAACTGTTTTTT

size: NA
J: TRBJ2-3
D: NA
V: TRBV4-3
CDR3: CASSQRGSDTQYF
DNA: TGCGCCAGCAGCCAACGGGGATCAGATACGCAGTATTTT

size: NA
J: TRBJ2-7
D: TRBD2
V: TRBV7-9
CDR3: CASSPRTSGGLSSYEQYF
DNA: TGTGCCAGCAGCCCTAGGACTAGCGGGGGGCTTAGCTCCTACGAGCAGTACTTC

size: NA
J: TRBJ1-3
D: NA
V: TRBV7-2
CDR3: CASSHRLGVHESTIYF
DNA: TGTGCCAGCAGCCACCGACTTGGGGTTCATGAAAGCACCATATATTTT

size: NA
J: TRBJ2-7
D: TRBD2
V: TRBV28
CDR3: CASSLLSGGFSGKEQYF
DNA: TGTGCCAGCAGTTTATTGTCGGGGGGCTTTAGCGGGAAGGAGCAGTACTTC

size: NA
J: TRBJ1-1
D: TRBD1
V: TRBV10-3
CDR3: CAISAGQGFPEAFF
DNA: TGTGCCATCAGTGCGGGACAGGGTTTCCCTGAAGCTTTCTTT

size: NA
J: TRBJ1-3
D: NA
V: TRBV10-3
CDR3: CAIWVGSGNTIYF
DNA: TGTGCCATCTGGGTAGGCTCTGGAAACACCATATATTTT

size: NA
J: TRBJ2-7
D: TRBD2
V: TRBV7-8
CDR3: CASTGLAGDAYEQYF
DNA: TGTGCCAGCACCGGACTAGCGGGGGACGCCTACGAGCAGTACTTC

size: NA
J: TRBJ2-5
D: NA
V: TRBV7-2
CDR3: CASREPDRRETQYF
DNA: TGTGCCAGCAGGGAACCTGACCGGCGAGAGACCCAGTACTTC

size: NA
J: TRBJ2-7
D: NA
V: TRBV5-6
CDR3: CASSLTGTYEQYF
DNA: TGTGCCAGCAGCTTGACAGGTACCTACGAGCAGTACTTC

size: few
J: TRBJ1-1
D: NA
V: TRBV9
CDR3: CASSAMAEETEAFF
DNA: TGTGCCAGCAGCGCCATGGCGGAGGAAACTGAAGCTTTCTTT

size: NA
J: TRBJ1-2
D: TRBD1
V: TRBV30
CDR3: CAWSDFGTARSGYTF
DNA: TGTGCCTGGAGCGATTTCGGGACAGCTAGGAGTGGCTACACCTTC